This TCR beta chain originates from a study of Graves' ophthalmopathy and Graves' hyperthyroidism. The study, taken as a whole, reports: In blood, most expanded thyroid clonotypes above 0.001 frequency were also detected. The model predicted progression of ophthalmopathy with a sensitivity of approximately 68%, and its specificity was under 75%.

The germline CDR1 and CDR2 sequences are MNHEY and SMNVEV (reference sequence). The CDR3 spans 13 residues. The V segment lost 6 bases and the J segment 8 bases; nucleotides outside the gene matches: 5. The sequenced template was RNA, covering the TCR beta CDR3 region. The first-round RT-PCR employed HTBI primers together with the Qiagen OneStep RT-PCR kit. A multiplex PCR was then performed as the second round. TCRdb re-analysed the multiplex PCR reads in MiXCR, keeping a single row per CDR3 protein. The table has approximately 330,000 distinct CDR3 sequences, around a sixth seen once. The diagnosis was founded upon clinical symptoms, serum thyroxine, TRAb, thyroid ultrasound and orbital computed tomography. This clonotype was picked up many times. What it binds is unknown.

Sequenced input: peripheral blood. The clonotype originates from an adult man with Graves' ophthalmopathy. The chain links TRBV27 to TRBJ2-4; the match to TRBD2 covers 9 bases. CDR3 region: CASSAGGPDIQYF. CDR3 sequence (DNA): TGTGCCAGCAGCGCGGGGGGGCCGGACATTCAGTACTTC.